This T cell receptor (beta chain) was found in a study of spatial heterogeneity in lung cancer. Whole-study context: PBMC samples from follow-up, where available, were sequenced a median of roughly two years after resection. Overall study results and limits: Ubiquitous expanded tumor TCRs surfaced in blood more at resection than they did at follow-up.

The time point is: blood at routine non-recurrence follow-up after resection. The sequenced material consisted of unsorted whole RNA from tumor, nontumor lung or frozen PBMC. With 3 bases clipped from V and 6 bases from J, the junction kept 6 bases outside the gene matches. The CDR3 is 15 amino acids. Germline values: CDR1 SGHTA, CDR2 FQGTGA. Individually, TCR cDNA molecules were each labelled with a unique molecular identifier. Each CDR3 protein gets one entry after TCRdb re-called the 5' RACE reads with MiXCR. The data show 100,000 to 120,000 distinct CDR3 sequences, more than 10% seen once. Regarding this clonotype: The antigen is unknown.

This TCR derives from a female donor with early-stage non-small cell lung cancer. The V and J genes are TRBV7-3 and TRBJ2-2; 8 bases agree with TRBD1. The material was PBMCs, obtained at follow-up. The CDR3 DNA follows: TGTGCCAGCAGCTTCGGACAGGGCGGCGCCGGGGAGCTGTTTTTT. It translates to CASSFGQGGAGELFF.